The text below deals with one T cell receptor beta chain. These data are taken from a study of T-cell reconstitution after alpha-beta-depleted transplantation in children. Unique molecular identifiers tagged the TCRbeta library. MiXCR was run by TCRdb on the PCR reads, yielding one entry per CDR3 protein. The table has about 540,000 distinct CDR3 sequences, about a sixth seen once. This TCR was recovered from a human donor who donated a stem cell graft to a child with acute lymphoblastic leukemia. Source: PBMCs from the stem cell graft donor, taken from the stem cell graft.

In DNA form, the CDR3 reads TGCGCCAGCCGTCCAATTACGAACACTGAAGCTTTCTTT. Translating gives CASRPITNTEAFF. The chain carries TRBV4-1 and TRBJ1-1; D gene unclear. The CDR3 spans 13 residues. Germline V gives CDR1 MGHRA, CDR2 YSYEKL. Trimming took 8 bases from V and 1 from J, leaving 11 bases between them.